Described below is a single T cell receptor beta chain sequence and its context. This record comes from a study of cytomegalovirus exposure and HLA in healthy donors. The PCR had 60 Vbeta and 13 Jbeta primers. Clones were read by immunoSEQ multiplex PCR, and TCRdb kept only the in-frame ones, dropping some. The sample records approximately 90,000 clones, just under 70% being singletons. Germline CDR1 reads MGHDK; CDR2 reads SYGVNS. The CDR3 spans 18 residues. V was clipped by 5 bases and J by 6 bases, with 25 bases between them. This sequence originates from a woman aged 45-60 years in good health and CMV-seropositive. Sequenced material: PBMCs. The rearrangement joins TRBV25-1 to TRBJ2-2; possible D gene TRBD1, 8 bases. In DNA, the CDR3 is TGTGCCAGCAGTCGATACGGACTAGGGACAGGATTCGCCGGGGAGCTGTTTTTT. This gives the protein CASSRYGLGTGFAGELFF.